The 5 T cell receptor beta chains in this list originate from one sample, sequenced in a study of cytomegalovirus exposure and HLA in healthy donors. This table comes from immunoSEQ multiplex PCR, and its TCRdb copy is limited to in-frame clones, with some not included. The sample contains some 250,000 clones, roughly 86% of which appear only once. Sequencing input: PBMCs. The source is a woman aged 25 to 45 in good health and CMV-seropositive.

This clone showed up just a few times. The chain recombines TRBV13 with TRBJ2-7; D may be TRBD1 (6 bases). CDR1 PRHDT and CDR2 FYEKMQ come from the germline V gene (reference sequence). V gave up 1 base and J gave up 4 bases, with 8 bases separating them. The CDR3 extends over 13 amino acids. CDR3 nucleotide sequence: TGTGCCAGCAGCTTAGCAGGGGCGTACGAGCAGTACTTC. It yields the protein CASSLAGAYEQYF.

The rearrangement uses TRBV30 and TRBJ1-4; D is uncertain. In germline, CDR1 is GTSNPN, CDR2 SVGIG (reference sequence). The CDR3 spans 12 residues. Trimming stripped 0 bases from V and 7 bases from J, with 6 bases between. Here the CDR3 DNA reads TGTGCCTGGAGTGTAGGAGGTGAAAAACTGTTTTTT. Amino acid sequence: CAWSVGGEKLFF.

This chain connects TRBV27 to TRBJ2-7, with 7 bases fitting TRBD2. The CDR3 length is 14 residues. Germline lookup yields CDR1 MNHEY and CDR2 SMNVEV (reference sequence). V gave up 6 bases and J gave up 5 bases; unmatched junction bases: 10. The CDR3 DNA reads TGTGCCAGCAGGTTGTGGGGGGAGGGGCACGAGCAGTACTTC. Its protein product is CASRLWGEGHEQYF.

This chain joins TRBV10-3 and TRBJ2-3; D perhaps matches TRBD1 (7 bases). V gave up 4 bases and J gave up 2 bases, with 13 bases separating them. This CDR3 comprises 15 residues. Germline-derived CDR1 and CDR2 are ENHRY and SYGVKD. The CDR3 region is CAISGGDSSTDTQYF. DNA for the CDR3: TGTGCCATCAGTGGGGGGGACAGTTCCACAGATACGCAGTATTTT.

The chain combines TRBV19 with TRBJ1-5; 9 bases are a match to TRBD1. V trimming: 5 bases; J trimming: 5 bases; junction bases outside the gene matches: 7. CDR1 and CDR2 (germline): LNHDA, SQIVND (reference sequence). The CDR3 sequence is 15 residues long. The CDR3 coding sequence is TGTGCCAGTAGTTATAGAGACAGGGGGGATCAGCCCCAGCATTTT. Translated: CASSYRDRGDQPQHF.